The clone carrying this TCR beta chain was detected a few times. What it binds is unknown. The sample belongs to a study of post-analysis software for immune sequencing data. Study results and caveats: Multiple sclerosis was associated with a significant reduction in normalized Chao1 diversity relative to controls. Under the F measure, samples that were prepared in one batch clustered strongly together.

The TCR beta cDNA libraries carried unique molecular identifiers. With roughly 0.9 to 11 million T cells as the source, about half a million cDNA molecules resulted. Using its own MiXCR run on the PCR reads, TCRdb lists one record per CDR3 protein. The sample shows roughly 200,000 distinct CDR3 sequences, 29% of them seen only once. This TCR came from a girl aged 2 to 17 with multiple sclerosis. The specimen sequenced was blood.

CDR3 nucleotides: TGTGCCAGCCGGGGGGGGCGGGGGAACACTGAAGCTTTCTTT. Encoded protein: CASRGGRGNTEAFF. This chain joins TRBV28 and TRBJ1-1; the D gene is possibly TRBD1 (6 bases). Germline lookup yields CDR1 MDHEN and CDR2 SYDVKM. The CDR3 runs to 14 residues. V dropped 8 bases and J dropped 1 base, with 14 bases sitting between them.